A selection of T cell receptor beta chains follows, all from one sample in a study of graft-versus-host responses after intestinal transplantation. Sequencing used immunoSEQ multiplex PCR; TCRdb keeps in-frame clones, though not all of them. The sample holds about 88,000 clones; approximately 94% are singletons and the top ten take approximately 0.19%. For these receptors, no antigen is known. The specimen was unstimulated CD4+ T cells sorted from spleen or lymph node cells, collected before transplant. Receptor source: a human donor who was the organ donor for an intestinal transplant. Each CDR3 is given with its conserved first and last residue. Each record gives: V gene, J gene, clone size, D gene, CDR3 protein, CDR3 DNA. The D gene is left open where the match is weak. Clone size appears in some rows only: once, few, many, or a class for an expanded clone.

V gene: TRBV6-1
J gene: TRBJ1-1
clone size: NA
D gene: TRBD1
CDR3 protein: CASRGQRNTEAFF
CDR3 DNA: TGTGCCAGCAGGGGACAGAGGAACACTGAAGCTTTCTTT

V gene: TRBV18
J gene: TRBJ2-5
clone size: once
D gene: NA
CDR3 protein: CASSVQLTETQYF
CDR3 DNA: TGTGCCAGCTCCGTTCAACTAACGGAGACCCAGTACTTC

V gene: TRBV7-9
J gene: TRBJ1-1
clone size: NA
D gene: TRBD1
CDR3 protein: CASSQWDSTEAFF
CDR3 DNA: TGTGCCAGCAGCCAGTGGGACAGCACTGAAGCTTTCTTT

V gene: TRBV27
J gene: TRBJ1-6
clone size: few
D gene: NA
CDR3 protein: CASSQTGFGNSPLHF
CDR3 DNA: TGTGCCAGCAGTCAAACAGGGTTCGGCAATTCACCCCTCCACTTT

V gene: TRBV7-6
J gene: TRBJ2-1
clone size: NA
D gene: TRBD1
CDR3 protein: CASSSQTGENYNEQFF
CDR3 DNA: TGTGCCAGCAGCTCCCAGACAGGGGAGAACTACAATGAGCAGTTCTTC

V gene: TRBV7-6
J gene: TRBJ2-7
clone size: NA
D gene: TRBD2
CDR3 protein: CASSQLPLPGGGPYEQYF
CDR3 DNA: TGTGCCAGCAGCCAACTCCCGTTGCCGGGGGGAGGGCCCTACGAGCAGTACTTC

V gene: TRBV18
J gene: TRBJ1-5
clone size: NA
D gene: NA
CDR3 protein: CASSPPGPVNQPQHF
CDR3 DNA: TGTGCCAGCTCACCACCGGGGCCAGTCAATCAGCCCCAGCATTTT

V gene: TRBV11-2
J gene: TRBJ2-1
clone size: NA
D gene: TRBD1
CDR3 protein: CASSSIDRAYNEQFF
CDR3 DNA: TGTGCCAGCAGCTCGATTGACAGGGCCTACAATGAGCAGTTCTTC

V gene: TRBV6-6
J gene: TRBJ2-3
clone size: NA
D gene: NA
CDR3 protein: CASSYGRLGDTQYF
CDR3 DNA: TGTGCCAGCAGTTACGGGAGATTGGGAGATACGCAGTATTTT

V gene: TRBV10-1
J gene: TRBJ1-2
clone size: NA
D gene: NA
CDR3 protein: CASSEGGVWGVGF
CDR3 DNA: TGCGCCAGCAGTGAGGGCGGGGTATGGGGAGTTGGCTTC

V gene: TRBV28
J gene: TRBJ1-1
clone size: NA
D gene: TRBD1
CDR3 protein: CASSEITGAGNTEAFF
CDR3 DNA: TGTGCCAGCAGTGAAATTACAGGGGCAGGGAACACTGAAGCTTTCTTT

V gene: TRBV7-8
J gene: TRBJ2-3
clone size: NA
D gene: NA
CDR3 protein: CASSLGGGLDTDTQYF
CDR3 DNA: TGTGCCAGCAGCTTAGGAGGAGGCCTAGACACAGATACGCAGTATTTT

V gene: TRBV11-2
J gene: TRBJ2-2
clone size: NA
D gene: TRBD1
CDR3 protein: CASSPDRTGVGGELFF
CDR3 DNA: TGTGCCAGCAGCCCAGATCGGACAGGGGTTGGCGGGGAGCTGTTTTTT

V gene: TRBV5-4
J gene: TRBJ2-7
clone size: NA
D gene: NA
CDR3 protein: CASSPERVQSYEQYF
CDR3 DNA: TGTGCCAGCAGTCCCGAACGGGTACAATCCTACGAGCAGTACTTC

V gene: TRBV4-1
J gene: TRBJ1-5
clone size: once
D gene: TRBD1
CDR3 protein: CASSLTIGTVPNQPQHF
CDR3 DNA: TGCGCCAGCAGCCTTACCATCGGGACAGTTCCCAATCAGCCCCAGCATTTT

V gene: TRBV19
J gene: TRBJ1-5
clone size: NA
D gene: TRBD1
CDR3 protein: CASSRTGASQPQHF
CDR3 DNA: TGTGCCAGTAGCAGGACAGGGGCTTCTCAGCCCCAGCATTTT

V gene: TRBV7-3
J gene: TRBJ2-5
clone size: NA
D gene: TRBD1
CDR3 protein: CASSSSRDRGDETQYF
CDR3 DNA: TGTGCCAGCAGCTCCTCTCGGGACAGGGGTGATGAGACCCAGTACTTC

V gene: TRBV5-6
J gene: TRBJ1-2
clone size: NA
D gene: NA
CDR3 protein: CASSLGYDNYGYTF
CDR3 DNA: TGTGCCAGCAGCCTAGGATACGATAACTATGGCTACACCTTC

V gene: TRBV6-6
J gene: TRBJ1-4
clone size: NA
D gene: TRBD1
CDR3 protein: CASSPPGQDERRKLFF
CDR3 DNA: TGTGCCAGCAGTCCACCGGGACAGGACGAAAGGAGGAAACTGTTTTTT

V gene: TRBV4-1
J gene: TRBJ2-3
clone size: once
D gene: TRBD2
CDR3 protein: CASSQDGRGDTQYF
CDR3 DNA: TGCGCCAGCAGCCAAGATGGGAGGGGAGATACGCAGTATTTT

V gene: TRBV15
J gene: TRBJ2-7
clone size: NA
D gene: NA
CDR3 protein: CATKDEAEQYF
CDR3 DNA: TGTGCCACCAAGGATGAGGCCGAGCAGTACTTC

V gene: TRBV7-3
J gene: TRBJ1-1
clone size: NA
D gene: NA
CDR3 protein: CASSLFGGEAFF
CDR3 DNA: TGTGCCAGCAGCTTATTTGGCGGTGAAGCTTTCTTT

V gene: TRBV29-1
J gene: TRBJ1-1
clone size: NA
D gene: TRBD1
CDR3 protein: CSVKQGQANTEAFF
CDR3 DNA: TGCAGCGTTAAACAAGGACAGGCGAACACTGAAGCTTTCTTT

V gene: TRBV5-4
J gene: TRBJ2-1
clone size: NA
D gene: NA
CDR3 protein: CASSLERGAYNEQFF
CDR3 DNA: TGTGCCAGCAGCTTGGAGAGGGGGGCCTACAATGAGCAGTTCTTC

V gene: TRBV27
J gene: TRBJ1-6
clone size: NA
D gene: NA
CDR3 protein: CASSFIGGGYNSPLHF
CDR3 DNA: TGTGCCAGCAGTTTTATCGGGGGGGGCTATAATTCACCCCTCCACTTT

V gene: TRBV28
J gene: TRBJ1-1
clone size: NA
D gene: NA
CDR3 protein: CATLDSMNTEAFF
CDR3 DNA: TGTGCCACACTGGACAGCATGAACACTGAAGCTTTCTTT

V gene: TRBV6-1
J gene: TRBJ2-7
clone size: NA
D gene: TRBD1
CDR3 protein: CASTIYRGFSYEQYF
CDR3 DNA: TGTGCCAGCACTATATACAGGGGATTCTCCTACGAGCAGTACTTC

V gene: TRBV7-9
J gene: TRBJ2-3
clone size: NA
D gene: TRBD2
CDR3 protein: CASSPRAGGDGDTQYF
CDR3 DNA: TGTGCCAGCAGCCCCAGAGCGGGGGGGGACGGGGATACGCAGTATTTT

V gene: TRBV18
J gene: TRBJ1-1
clone size: NA
D gene: TRBD1
CDR3 protein: CASSSGGSPEAFF
CDR3 DNA: TGTGCCAGCTCGTCAGGGGGGAGTCCTGAAGCTTTCTTT

V gene: TRBV25-1
J gene: TRBJ2-7
clone size: NA
D gene: NA
CDR3 protein: CASIGNQGQYF
CDR3 DNA: TGTGCCAGCATAGGCAACCAGGGGCAGTACTTC

V gene: TRBV6-6
J gene: TRBJ1-5
clone size: NA
D gene: NA
CDR3 protein: CASSYIGQRNQPQHF
CDR3 DNA: TGTGCCAGCAGTTACATCGGACAGAGGAATCAGCCCCAGCATTTT

V gene: TRBV4-1
J gene: TRBJ1-2
clone size: NA
D gene: NA
CDR3 protein: CASSQGTANYGYTF
CDR3 DNA: TGCGCCAGCAGCCAAGGCACAGCTAACTATGGCTACACCTTC

V gene: TRBV19
J gene: TRBJ1-5
clone size: NA
D gene: NA
CDR3 protein: CASSRTNQPQHF
CDR3 DNA: TGTGCCAGTAGTAGGACGAATCAGCCCCAGCATTTT

V gene: TRBV28
J gene: TRBJ2-7
clone size: once
D gene: TRBD2
CDR3 protein: CASRSSGGATYYEQYF
CDR3 DNA: TGTGCCAGCAGATCTAGCGGGGGGGCAACCTACTACGAGCAGTACTTC

V gene: TRBV6-6
J gene: TRBJ2-7
clone size: few
D gene: TRBD1
CDR3 protein: CASSYSIQGVRQYF
CDR3 DNA: TGTGCCAGCAGTTACTCGATACAGGGGGTTAGGCAGTACTTC

V gene: TRBV18
J gene: TRBJ1-1
clone size: NA
D gene: NA
CDR3 protein: CASSRPRQAPKNTEAFF
CDR3 DNA: TGTGCCAGCTCACGACCTAGACAGGCCCCAAAGAACACTGAAGCTTTCTTT

V gene: TRBV19
J gene: TRBJ2-7
clone size: NA
D gene: TRBD2
CDR3 protein: CASSFSGGTYEQYF
CDR3 DNA: TGTGCCAGTAGCTTTAGCGGGGGTACCTACGAGCAGTACTTC

V gene: TRBV5-5
J gene: TRBJ2-7
clone size: NA
D gene: NA
CDR3 protein: CASSSRGRTPEQYF
CDR3 DNA: TGTGCCAGCAGCTCACGGGGACGTACGCCGGAGCAGTACTTC

V gene: TRBV5-5
J gene: TRBJ1-3
clone size: NA
D gene: NA
CDR3 protein: CASSTRTEPGNTIYF
CDR3 DNA: TGTGCCAGCAGCACCCGGACGGAACCTGGAAACACCATATATTTT

V gene: TRBV5-1
J gene: TRBJ1-6
clone size: NA
D gene: NA
CDR3 protein: CASTEGSSYNSPLHF
CDR3 DNA: TGCGCCAGCACTGAAGGGAGCTCCTATAATTCACCCCTCCACTTT

V gene: TRBV19
J gene: TRBJ1-6
clone size: NA
D gene: NA
CDR3 protein: CASHRNIYNSPLHF
CDR3 DNA: TGTGCCAGCCACAGGAATATCTATAATTCACCCCTCCACTTT

V gene: TRBV7-3
J gene: TRBJ2-1
clone size: NA
D gene: NA
CDR3 protein: CASSLTVSEQFF
CDR3 DNA: TGTGCCAGCAGCTTAACCGTATCGGAGCAGTTCTTC

V gene: TRBV11-2
J gene: TRBJ2-7
clone size: NA
D gene: NA
CDR3 protein: CASSLASGAYEQYF
CDR3 DNA: TGTGCCAGCAGCTTAGCCTCAGGGGCCTACGAGCAGTACTTC

V gene: TRBV29-1
J gene: TRBJ2-3
clone size: NA
D gene: NA
CDR3 protein: CSVDFWGTSSTDTQYF
CDR3 DNA: TGCAGCGTTGATTTCTGGGGGACCTCTAGCACAGATACGCAGTATTTT

V gene: TRBV7-8
J gene: TRBJ1-1
clone size: NA
D gene: TRBD1
CDR3 protein: CASSLVRDSITEAFF
CDR3 DNA: TGTGCCAGCAGCTTAGTAAGGGACAGCATCACTGAAGCTTTCTTT

V gene: TRBV10-3
J gene: TRBJ2-2
clone size: NA
D gene: NA
CDR3 protein: CAILHRVDTGELFF
CDR3 DNA: TGTGCCATCCTACACAGGGTTGACACCGGGGAGCTGTTTTTT